The next 25 T cell receptor beta chains were all read from a single sample in a study of T cells after yellow fever vaccination. From the 5' RACE reads, TCRdb called clonotypes with MiXCR, one entry per CDR3 protein. The sample lists about 130,000 distinct CDR3 sequences; more than 6.5% were seen once. The source was CD4+ T cells sorted from PBMCs, collected around 10 days after the first yellow fever vaccination. These receptors were obtained from a man younger than 35 who received the YFV17D yellow fever vaccine.

Many counts were recorded for this clonotype. This chain links TRBV7-9 with TRBJ2-5, with D possibly TRBD2 on 5 matching bases. The CDR3 totals 14 residues. V was cut by 5 bases and J by 5 bases, with 15 bases left in between. Germline CDR1 reads SEHNR; CDR2 reads FQNEAQ (reference sequence). The CDR3 here is CASSPGLSGETQYF. The CDR3 nucleotides are TGTGCCAGCAGCCCAGGACTGTCTGGGGAGACCCAGTACTTC.

This clonotype was counted at least ten times. The V call is TRBV7-2, the J call TRBJ2-1; D uncertain. The length of the CDR3 is 12 residues. Per the germline V gene, CDR1 is SGHTA and CDR2 is FQGNSA. Trimming pared 5 bases from V and 5 bases from J, leaving 7 bases between. CDR3 coding DNA: TGTGCCAGCAGCGGATATCACAATGAGCAGTTCTTC. Its protein product is CASSGYHNEQFF.

This clonotype was counted ten times or more. V gene TRBV6-2 or TRBV6-3 combines with J gene TRBJ2-7; D unresolved. CDR1 and CDR2 from the germline V gene are MNHEY and SVGEGT. The CDR3 length is 13 residues. The V gene lost 8 bases and the J gene lost 0 bases, with 11 bases spanning the gap. The DNA for the CDR3 is TGTGCCAGCGCATACTCTCCCTCCTACGAGCAGTACTTC. This translates into CASAYSPSYEQYF.

This clonotype was counted many times. The genes are TRBV12-3 or TRBV12-4 and TRBJ1-5; D gene ambiguous. The CDR3 loop spans 11 amino acids. Between the trimmed V and J ends, which lost 8 bases and 6 bases, there was a span of 8 bases. The CDR3: CASALGQPQHF. For the CDR3, the DNA is TGTGCCAGCGCCCTGGGTCAGCCCCAGCATTTT.

This clonotype showed up many times. V gene TRBV5-1 combines with J gene TRBJ1-6; tentatively, D is TRBD1 (5 bases). Germline assignment: CDR1 SGHRS and CDR2 YFSETQ. V gave up 4 bases and J gave up 8 bases, with 16 bases separating them. The CDR3 has 15 amino acids. The DNA for the CDR3 is TGCGCCAGCAGCCGCAGCGGGGGGGGGGATTCACCCCTCCACTTT. It encodes CASSRSGGGDSPLHF. The whole variable domain, remainder taken from reference TRBV5-1 and TRBJ1-6, is KAGVTQTPRYLIKTRGQQVTLSCSPISGHRSVSWYQQTPGQGLQFLFEYFSETQRNKGNFPGRFSGRQFSNSRSEMNVSTLELGDSALYLCASSRSGGGDSPLHFGNGTRLTVT.

This rearrangement joins TRBV15 to TRBJ1-2; D ambiguous. With 0 bases removed from V and 0 bases from J, the gap between germline ends came to 8 bases. This CDR3 is built from 15 residues. Germline V CDR1 and CDR2: LNHNV, YYDKDF (reference sequence). CDR3 nucleotide sequence: TGTGCCACCAGCAGAGATCGAGAGGCTAACTATGGCTACACCTTC. Amino acids: CATSRDREANYGYTF.

This clonotype occurred many times. The V gene is TRBV2, the J gene TRBJ2-2, with 7 positions matching TRBD1. Germline trimming cut 6 bases from V and 5 bases from J; bases unmatched to any gene: 3. The germline gives CDR1 SNHLY, CDR2 FYNNEI. The CDR3 has 13 amino acids. In DNA, the CDR3 is TGTGCCAGCAGAGTACAGGGGACCGGGGAGCTGTTTTTT. Translation gives CASRVQGTGELFF.

In this sample, this clonotype turned up many times. This rearrangement joins TRBV4-2 to TRBJ2-4; D not certain. The germline CDR1 and CDR2 sequences are LGHNA and YNFKEQ. V dropped 4 bases and J dropped 0 bases, with 13 bases sitting between them. The CDR3 is made up of 16 amino acids. CDR3 DNA sequence: TGTGCCAGCAGCCCCCTCGGCAGCGCAGCCAAAAACATTCAGTACTTC. This codes for CASSPLGSAAKNIQYF.

In its sample, this clonotype was seen many times. The chain couples TRBV20-1 to TRBJ2-4; TRBD1 matches at 8 bases. The CDR3 is made up of 15 amino acids. Per the germline V gene, CDR1 is DFQATT and CDR2 is SNEGSKA (reference sequence). V lost 3 bases to trimming and J lost 7 bases; unmatched junction nucleotides: 11. The CDR3 spells CSASAPRTGRNIQYF. In nucleotides, the CDR3 is TGCAGTGCTAGTGCCCCTAGGACAGGGAGGAACATTCAGTACTTC.

On this clonotype: This sequence may be a read error, since a much larger clone differs from it by one base. The genes are TRBV18 and TRBJ1-1; no definite D call. The CDR3 sequence is 12 residues long. Germline CDR1 KGHSH, CDR2 LQKENI. This chain's CDR3 is CARPPPNSEAFF. The CDR3 DNA sequence: TGTGCCAGGCCGCCACCGAACTCTGAAGCTTTCTTT. Combining the CDR3 with reference TRBV18 and TRBJ1-1 gives the whole variable domain NAGVMQNPRHLVRRRGQEARLRCSPMKGHSHVYWYRQLPEEGLKFMVYLQKENIIDESGMPKERFSAEFPKEGPSILRIQQVVRGDSAAYFCARPPPNSEAFFGQGTRLTVV.

This clonotype was observed many times. This sequence joins TRBV6-2 or TRBV6-3 and TRBJ1-4; perhaps TRBD1 as D (5 bases). Trimming cost V 5 bases and J 8 bases, with 15 bases left between them. Germline V CDR1 and CDR2: MNHEY, SVGEGT. This CDR3 has 14 residues. The CDR3: CASSRDWLIEKLFF. The CDR3 DNA reads TGTGCCAGCAGTCGGGACTGGCTCATCGAAAAACTGTTTTTT.

With regard to this clonotype: This may arise from a read error, as a much more abundant clone is one base away. The J gene is TRBJ2-3, the V gene TRBV20-1; D is unresolved. This CDR3 contains 14 residues. CDR1 is DFQATT, CDR2 SNEGSKA, per germline (reference sequence). The V end was cut by 3 bases, the J end by 1 base, with 11 bases between. CDR3 amino acids: CSASYIGRTDTQYF. As DNA, the CDR3 is TGCAGTGCTAGTTATATCGGTCGCACAGATACGCAGTATTTT.

This clonotype was recorded only once. With a much larger clone just one base away, this may be a read error. The genes are TRBV12-3 or TRBV12-4 and TRBJ1-5; D is ambiguous. The CDR3 spans 14 residues. With 7 bases removed from V and 4 bases from J, the gap between germline ends came to 14 bases. In DNA, the CDR3 is TGTGCCAGCACACGGGGTAATGTTAATCAGCCCCAGCATTTT. It translates to CASTRGNVNQPQHF.

This clonotype has a count of ten or more. This chain uses TRBV27 with TRBJ1-2; D remains ambiguous. CDR3 length: 15 residues. Germline V gives CDR1 MNHEY, CDR2 SMNVEV (reference sequence). The V and J ends lost 1 base and 0 bases respectively, with 9 bases between them. The CDR3 sequence is CASSLLLSPNYGYTF. Written as DNA, the CDR3 is TGTGCCAGCAGTTTATTACTGTCACCTAACTATGGCTACACCTTC.

Ten or more counts support this clonotype. The chain employs TRBV2 and TRBJ2-6; 7 positions agree with TRBD1. Germline values: CDR1 SNHLY, CDR2 FYNNEI. J lost 2 bases, V lost 5 bases, and 3 bases had no gene match. The CDR3 sequence is 15 residues long. CDR3 in DNA: TGTGCCAGCAGTCCCGACAGGGCTGGGGCCAACGTCCTGACTTTC. This translates into CASSPDRAGANVLTF.

This clonotype was observed many times. The genes are TRBV12-3 or TRBV12-4 and TRBJ2-2; 8 positions match TRBD2. The ends lost 6 bases at V and 5 bases at J; junction bases unmatched: 8. There are 15 residues in the CDR3. Written as DNA, the CDR3 is TGTGCCAGCAGACCTTTAGCGGGGCTTACCGGGGAGCTGTTTTTT. It yields the protein CASRPLAGLTGELFF.

This chain links TRBV7-6 with TRBJ2-5; D possibly matches TRBD1 or TRBD2 (5 bases each). Germline assignment: CDR1 SGHVS and CDR2 FNYEAQ. This CDR3 is built from 12 residues. The germline V and J ends were trimmed by 8 bases and 4 bases, with 11 bases remaining between them. This CDR3 is CASEGGGETQYF. CDR3 bases: TGTGCCAGCGAGGGTGGGGGAGAGACCCAGTACTTC. Full variable domain (remainder filled in from reference TRBV7-6 and TRBJ2-5): GAGVSQSPRYKVTKRGQDVALRCDPISGHVSLYWYRQALGQGPEFLTYFNYEAQQDKSGLPNDRFSAERPEGSISTLTIQRTEQRDSAMYRCASEGGGETQYFGPGTRLLVL.

Many counts were recorded for this clonotype. This chain uses TRBV7-2 with TRBJ1-2; D call uncertain. V dropped 5 bases and J dropped 6 bases, with 10 bases sitting between them. CDR1 and CDR2 from the germline V gene are SGHTA and FQGNSA. CDR3 length: 12 amino acids. The CDR3 spells CASSPYINGYTF. Written as DNA, the CDR3 is TGTGCCAGCAGCCCTTATATAAATGGCTACACCTTC. Drawing the rest from reference TRBV7-2 and TRBJ1-2, the complete variable domain is GAGVSQSPSNKVTEKGKDVELRCDPISGHTALYWYRQSLGQGLEFLIYFQGNSAPDKSGLPSDRFSAERTGGSVSTLTIQRTQQEDSAVYLCASSPYINGYTFGSGTRLTVV.

CDR3 residues: CASSLAGSAGNQPQHF. DNA of the CDR3: TGTGCCAGCAGCTTAGCGGGGTCGGCAGGCAATCAGCCCCAGCATTTT. The gene calls are TRBV7-9 and TRBJ1-5, with no clear D. Germline CDR1 reads SEHNR; CDR2 reads FQNEAQ (reference sequence). This CDR3 is 16 amino acids long. The V gene lost 0 bases and the J gene lost 2 bases, with 11 bases spanning the gap.

This clonotype was seen at least ten times. The V call is TRBV10-3, the J call TRBJ2-4; either TRBD1 or TRBD2 may supply D (5 bases each). Trimming shortened V by 3 bases and J by 13 bases, and 13 bases separated the two germline ends. CDR1 is ENHRY, CDR2 SYGVKD, per germline. This CDR3 is built from 12 residues. CDR3 nucleotide sequence: TGTGCCATCAGTGAAGAATCCGGGGCCCAGTACTTC. Its translation: CAISEESGAQYF.

This clonotype was seen many times. The chain uses TRBV7-9 and TRBJ2-5, with D unclear. The germline V gene has CDR1 SEHNR and CDR2 FQNEAQ (reference sequence). V gave up 1 base and J gave up 3 bases, with 6 bases separating them. The CDR3 has 13 residues. The CDR3 loop is CASSLVEEETQYF. The CDR3 DNA follows: TGTGCCAGCAGCTTAGTAGAGGAAGAGACCCAGTACTTC.

The table lists this clonotype with a few counts. The chain employs TRBV5-1 and TRBJ2-7; 7 nucleotides match TRBD1. CDR1 SGHRS and CDR2 YFSETQ come from the germline V gene. J gave up 2 bases and V 0 bases, and 14 bases lay outside the gene matches. The CDR3 loop spans 18 amino acids. The CDR3 reads CASSLAVLSETGAYEQYF. CDR3 bases: TGCGCCAGCAGCTTGGCCGTTTTGAGCGAAACAGGGGCCTACGAGCAGTACTTC.

This clonotype was counted many times. V is TRBV6-4 and J is TRBJ2-3, with 10 bases identical to TRBD2. The germline V gene encodes CDR1 MRHNA and CDR2 SNTAGT. CDR3 length: 15 residues. The ends lost 2 bases at V and 4 bases at J; junction bases unmatched: 3. The CDR3 loop reads CASSDASGGADTQYF. In DNA, the CDR3 is TGTGCCAGCAGTGACGCGAGCGGGGGGGCAGATACGCAGTATTTT.

This clonotype appeared a single time. This may be a read error, as it is one base from a much larger clone. This chain links TRBV4-2 with TRBJ2-3, with D possibly matching TRBD1 (5 bases). This CDR3 comprises 17 residues. Germline V CDR1 and CDR2: LGHNA, YNFKEQ. In DNA form, the CDR3 reads TGTACCAGCAGCCAAGGACCCCAGGGTGCGAGCACAGATACGCAGTATTTT. Amino acids: CTSSQGPQGASTDTQYF.

The table lists this clonotype with many counts. The chain links TRBV28 to TRBJ2-2; D unresolved. V shed 2 bases and J shed 1 base, with 5 bases lying between them. The CDR3 totals 14 residues. Germline V CDR1 and CDR2: MDHEN, SYDVKM. The CDR3 is CASSLGQNTGELFF. CDR3 in DNA: TGTGCCAGCAGTTTAGGCCAGAACACCGGGGAGCTGTTTTTT.